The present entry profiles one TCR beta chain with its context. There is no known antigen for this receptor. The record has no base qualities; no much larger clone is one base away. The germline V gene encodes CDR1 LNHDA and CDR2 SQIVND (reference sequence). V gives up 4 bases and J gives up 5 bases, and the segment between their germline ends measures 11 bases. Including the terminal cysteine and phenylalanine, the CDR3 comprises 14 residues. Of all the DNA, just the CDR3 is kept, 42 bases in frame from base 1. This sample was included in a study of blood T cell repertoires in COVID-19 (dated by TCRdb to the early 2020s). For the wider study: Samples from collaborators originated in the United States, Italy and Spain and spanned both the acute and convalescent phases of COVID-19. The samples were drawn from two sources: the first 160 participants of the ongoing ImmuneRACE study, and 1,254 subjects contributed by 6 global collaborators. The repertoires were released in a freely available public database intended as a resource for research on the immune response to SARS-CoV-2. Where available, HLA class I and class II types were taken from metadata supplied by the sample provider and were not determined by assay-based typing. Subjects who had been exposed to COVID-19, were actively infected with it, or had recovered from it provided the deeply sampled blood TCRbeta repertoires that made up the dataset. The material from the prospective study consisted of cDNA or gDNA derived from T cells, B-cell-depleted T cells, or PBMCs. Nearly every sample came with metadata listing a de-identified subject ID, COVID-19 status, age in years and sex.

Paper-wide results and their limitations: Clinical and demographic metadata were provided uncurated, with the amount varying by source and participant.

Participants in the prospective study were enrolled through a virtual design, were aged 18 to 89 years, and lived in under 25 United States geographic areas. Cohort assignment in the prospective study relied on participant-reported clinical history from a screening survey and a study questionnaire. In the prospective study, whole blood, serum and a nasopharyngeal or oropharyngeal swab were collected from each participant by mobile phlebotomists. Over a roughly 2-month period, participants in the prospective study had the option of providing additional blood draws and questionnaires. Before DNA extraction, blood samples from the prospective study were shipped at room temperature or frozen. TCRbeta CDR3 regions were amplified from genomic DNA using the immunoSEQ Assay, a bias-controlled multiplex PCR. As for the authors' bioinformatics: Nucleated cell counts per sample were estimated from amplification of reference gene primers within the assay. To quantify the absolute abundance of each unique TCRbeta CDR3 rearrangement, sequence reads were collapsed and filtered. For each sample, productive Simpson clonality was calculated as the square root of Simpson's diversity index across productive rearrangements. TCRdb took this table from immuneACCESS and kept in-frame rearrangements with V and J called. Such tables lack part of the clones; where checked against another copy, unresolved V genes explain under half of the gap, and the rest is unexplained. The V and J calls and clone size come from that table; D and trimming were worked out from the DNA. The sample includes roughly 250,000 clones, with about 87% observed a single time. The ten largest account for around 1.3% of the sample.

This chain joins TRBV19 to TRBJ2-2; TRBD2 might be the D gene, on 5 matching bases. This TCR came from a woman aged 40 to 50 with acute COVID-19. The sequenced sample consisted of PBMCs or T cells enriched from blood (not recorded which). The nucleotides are TGTGCCAGTAGTAATGAGGGCGGGACCGGGGAGCTGTTTTTT. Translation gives CASSNEGGTGELFF.